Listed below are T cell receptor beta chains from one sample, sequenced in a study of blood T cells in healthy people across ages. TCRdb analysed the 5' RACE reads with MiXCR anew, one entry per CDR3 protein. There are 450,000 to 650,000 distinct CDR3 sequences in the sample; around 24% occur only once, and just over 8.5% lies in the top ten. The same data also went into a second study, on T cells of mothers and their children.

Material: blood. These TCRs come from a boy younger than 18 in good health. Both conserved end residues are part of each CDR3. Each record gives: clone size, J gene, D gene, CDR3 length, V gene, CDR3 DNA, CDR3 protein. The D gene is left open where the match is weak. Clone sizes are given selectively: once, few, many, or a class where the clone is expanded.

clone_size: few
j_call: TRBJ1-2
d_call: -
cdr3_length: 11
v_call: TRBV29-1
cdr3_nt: TGCAGCGTCCTGAAGAACTATGGCTACACCTTC
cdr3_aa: CSVLKNYGYTF

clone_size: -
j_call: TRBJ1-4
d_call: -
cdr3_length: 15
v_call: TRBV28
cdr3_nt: TGTGCCAGCAGGGGGTCGGCAGGGGCTAATGAAAAACTGTTTTTT
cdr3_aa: CASRGSAGANEKLFF

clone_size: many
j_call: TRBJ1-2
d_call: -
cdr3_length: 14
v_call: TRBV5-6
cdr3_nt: TGTGCCAGCAGCTTGGAGCAGGCTTACTATGGCTACACCTTC
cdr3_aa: CASSLEQAYYGYTF

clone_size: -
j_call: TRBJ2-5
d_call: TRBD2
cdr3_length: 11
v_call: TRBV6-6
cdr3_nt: TGTGCCAGCAGTGTGTCCGGGACTACCTTCTTC
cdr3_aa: CASSVSGTTFF

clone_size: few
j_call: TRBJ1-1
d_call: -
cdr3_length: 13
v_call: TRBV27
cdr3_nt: TGTGCCAGCAGTTTAAGGGATGGCACTGAAGCTTTCTTT
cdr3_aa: CASSLRDGTEAFF

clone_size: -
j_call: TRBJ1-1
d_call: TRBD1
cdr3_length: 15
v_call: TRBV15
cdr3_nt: TGTGCCACCAGCACATTCGGGACAGCGAACACTGAAGCTTTCTTT
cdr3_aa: CATSTFGTANTEAFF

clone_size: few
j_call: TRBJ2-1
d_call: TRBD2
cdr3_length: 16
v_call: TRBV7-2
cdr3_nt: TGTGCCAGCAGCTTAATCTTTGCGGGGGGATACAATGAGCAGTTCTTC
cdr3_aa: CASSLIFAGGYNEQFF

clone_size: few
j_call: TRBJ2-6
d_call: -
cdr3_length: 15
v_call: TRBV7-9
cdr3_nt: TGTGCCAGCAGCTTGGCCGGGACACCTGACTTTGTCCTGACTTTC
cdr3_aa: CASSLAGTPDFVLTF

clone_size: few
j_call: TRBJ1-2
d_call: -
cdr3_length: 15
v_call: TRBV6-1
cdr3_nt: TGTGCCAGCAGTGAACTCTTGACAGGATACTATGGCTACACCTTC
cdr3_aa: CASSELLTGYYGYTF

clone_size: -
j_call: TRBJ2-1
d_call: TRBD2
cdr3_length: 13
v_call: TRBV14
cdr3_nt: TGTGCCAGCAGCCAAGTAGCGGGAGTTGAGCAGTTCTTC
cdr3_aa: CASSQVAGVEQFF

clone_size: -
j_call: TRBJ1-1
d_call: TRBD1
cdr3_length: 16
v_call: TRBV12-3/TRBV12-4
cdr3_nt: TGTGCCAGCAGCCCAGGGACAGGGGGCCCGAACACTGAAGCTTTCTTT
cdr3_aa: CASSPGTGGPNTEAFF

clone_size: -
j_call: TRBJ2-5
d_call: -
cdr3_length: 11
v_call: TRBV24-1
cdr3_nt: TGTGCCACCGGCTGGGGAGAGACCCAGTACTTC
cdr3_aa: CATGWGETQYF

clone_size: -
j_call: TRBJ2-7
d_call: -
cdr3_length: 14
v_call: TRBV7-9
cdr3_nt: TGTGCCAGCAGCTTAGAAATCCCCACCTACGAGCAGTACTTC
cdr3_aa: CASSLEIPTYEQYF

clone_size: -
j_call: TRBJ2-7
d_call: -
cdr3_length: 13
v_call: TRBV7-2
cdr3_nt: TGTGCCAGCAGCTTCCTAGCCGCCTACGAGCAGTACTTC
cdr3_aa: CASSFLAAYEQYF

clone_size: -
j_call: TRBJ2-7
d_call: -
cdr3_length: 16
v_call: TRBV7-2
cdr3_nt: TGTGCCAGCAGCTTAGTCGCCGGGCCTACCTCCTACGAGCAGTACTTC
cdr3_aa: CASSLVAGPTSYEQYF

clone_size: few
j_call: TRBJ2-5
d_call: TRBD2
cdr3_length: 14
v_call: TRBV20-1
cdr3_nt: TGCAGTGCTGGAAGCGGGGTCGGGGTTGAGACCCAGTACTTC
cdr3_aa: CSAGSGVGVETQYF

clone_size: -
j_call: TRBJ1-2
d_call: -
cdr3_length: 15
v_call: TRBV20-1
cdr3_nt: TGCAGTGCTCCTGGGGGGGCGACCCTTAACTATGGCTACACCTTC
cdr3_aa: CSAPGGATLNYGYTF

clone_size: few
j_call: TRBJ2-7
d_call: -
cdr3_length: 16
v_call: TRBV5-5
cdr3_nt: TGTGCCAGCAGATCACTCCAGGGTACCGGGCCCTACGAGCAGTACTTC
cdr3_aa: CASRSLQGTGPYEQYF

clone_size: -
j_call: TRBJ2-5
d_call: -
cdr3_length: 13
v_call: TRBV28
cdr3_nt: TGTGCCAGCAGTCCACCCCCAGTTTCGGACCAGTACTTC
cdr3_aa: CASSPPPVSDQYF

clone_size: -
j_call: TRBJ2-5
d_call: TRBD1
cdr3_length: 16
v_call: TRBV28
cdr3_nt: TGTGCCAGCAGTTATTCCCAGGGGGCTGTGCAAGAGACCCAGTACTTC
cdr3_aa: CASSYSQGAVQETQYF

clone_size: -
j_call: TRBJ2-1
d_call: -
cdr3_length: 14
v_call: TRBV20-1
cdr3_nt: TGCAGTGCTAGGATGGCAGAGACCTACAATGAGCAGTTCTTC
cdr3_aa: CSARMAETYNEQFF

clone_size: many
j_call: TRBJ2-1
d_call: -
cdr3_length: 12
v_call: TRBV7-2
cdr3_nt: TGTGCCAGCAGCCTGCCTCGGAATGAGCAGTTCTTC
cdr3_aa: CASSLPRNEQFF

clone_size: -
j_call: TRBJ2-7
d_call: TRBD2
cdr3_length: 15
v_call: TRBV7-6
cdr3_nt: TGTGCCAGCAGCTTAGCCCGGGAGGGGTCCTACGAGCAGTACTTC
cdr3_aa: CASSLAREGSYEQYF

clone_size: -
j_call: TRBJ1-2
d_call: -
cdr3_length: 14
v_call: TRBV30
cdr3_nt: TGTGCCTGGAGTGGGACGGAGCCAAACTATGGCTACACCTTC
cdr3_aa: CAWSGTEPNYGYTF

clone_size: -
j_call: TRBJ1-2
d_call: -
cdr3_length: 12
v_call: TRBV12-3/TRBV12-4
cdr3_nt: TGTGCCAGCAGTATGTTAGGTTATGGCTACACCTTC
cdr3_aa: CASSMLGYGYTF

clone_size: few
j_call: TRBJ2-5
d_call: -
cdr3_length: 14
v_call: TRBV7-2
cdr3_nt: TGTGCCAGCAGCTTACGACTTTCGCAAGAGACCCAGTACTTC
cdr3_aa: CASSLRLSQETQYF

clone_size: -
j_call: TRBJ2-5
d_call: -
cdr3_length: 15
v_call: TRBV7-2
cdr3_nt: TGTGCCAGCAGCTTGGCTGGGACACCCGGGGAGACCCAGTACTTC
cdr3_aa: CASSLAGTPGETQYF

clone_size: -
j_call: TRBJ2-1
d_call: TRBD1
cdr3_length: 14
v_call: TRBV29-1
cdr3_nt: TGCAGCGTTGAAACGACAGGGGGCTACAATGAGCAGTTCTTC
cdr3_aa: CSVETTGGYNEQFF

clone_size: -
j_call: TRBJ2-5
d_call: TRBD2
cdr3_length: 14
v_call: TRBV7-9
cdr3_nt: TGCGTCAGCAGGCAAGGGACTAGCGGGGAGACCCAGTACTTC
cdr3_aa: CVSRQGTSGETQYF

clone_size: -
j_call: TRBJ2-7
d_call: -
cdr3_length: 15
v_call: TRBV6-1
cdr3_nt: TGTGCCAGCAGTGTAGCAGTGGCCCGCGAATACGAGCAGTACTTC
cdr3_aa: CASSVAVAREYEQYF

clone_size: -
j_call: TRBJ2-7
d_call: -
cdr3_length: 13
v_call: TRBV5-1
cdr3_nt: TGCGCCAGCAGATATGTACCGGGTAACGAGCAGTACTTC
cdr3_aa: CASRYVPGNEQYF

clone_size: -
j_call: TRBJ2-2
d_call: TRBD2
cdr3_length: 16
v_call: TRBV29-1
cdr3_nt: TGCAGCGTTGAAGATCCGGGGGAGGGCCTAACCGGGGAGCTGTTTTTT
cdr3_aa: CSVEDPGEGLTGELFF

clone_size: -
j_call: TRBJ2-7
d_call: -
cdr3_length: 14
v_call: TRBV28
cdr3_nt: TGTGCCAGCAGTTTAATGGCCCCACGGGAAGAGCAGTACTTC
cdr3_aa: CASSLMAPREEQYF

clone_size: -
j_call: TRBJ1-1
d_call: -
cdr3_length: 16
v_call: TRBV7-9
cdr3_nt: TGTGCCAGCAGCCCGAGGCCGACCGACTCGGGCACTGAAGCTTTCTTT
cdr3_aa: CASSPRPTDSGTEAFF

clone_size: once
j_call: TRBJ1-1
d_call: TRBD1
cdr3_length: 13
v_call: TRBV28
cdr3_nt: TGTGCCAGCAGGTCGGACAGGACGACTGAAGCTTTCTTT
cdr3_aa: CASRSDRTTEAFF

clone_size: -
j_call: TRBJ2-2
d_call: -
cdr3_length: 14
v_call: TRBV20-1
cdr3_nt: TGCAGTGCTAGAGAAGGGGGAGGAACCGGGGAGCTGTTTTTT
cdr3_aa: CSAREGGGTGELFF

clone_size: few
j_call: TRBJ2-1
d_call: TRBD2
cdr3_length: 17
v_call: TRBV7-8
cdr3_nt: TGTGCCAGCAGCCCGCACTCCGGGACTAGCGGGACCAATGAGCAGTTCTTC
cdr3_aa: CASSPHSGTSGTNEQFF

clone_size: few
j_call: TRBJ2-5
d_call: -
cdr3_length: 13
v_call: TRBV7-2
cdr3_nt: TGTGCCAGCAGCCCCCGGGGGGCGTCTGAGCAGTACTTC
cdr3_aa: CASSPRGASEQYF

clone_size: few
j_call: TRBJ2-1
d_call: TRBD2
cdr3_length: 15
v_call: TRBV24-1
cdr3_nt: TGTGCCACCAGTGATCCGGGACTAGGGGAAAGCGGGCAGTTCTTC
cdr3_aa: CATSDPGLGESGQFF

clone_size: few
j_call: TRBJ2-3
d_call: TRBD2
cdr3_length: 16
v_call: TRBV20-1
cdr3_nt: TGCAGTGCTAGGAAACTAGCGGGGGCTACCACAGATACGCAGTATTTT
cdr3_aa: CSARKLAGATTDTQYF

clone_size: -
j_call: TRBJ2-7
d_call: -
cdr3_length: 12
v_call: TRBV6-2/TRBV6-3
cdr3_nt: TGTGCCAGCACCGGGATGACCTACGAGCAGTACTTC
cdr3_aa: CASTGMTYEQYF

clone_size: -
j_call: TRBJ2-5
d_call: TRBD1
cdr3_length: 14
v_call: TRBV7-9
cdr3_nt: TGTGCCAGCAGCCCGGGACAGCTACAAGAGACCCAGTACTTC
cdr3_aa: CASSPGQLQETQYF

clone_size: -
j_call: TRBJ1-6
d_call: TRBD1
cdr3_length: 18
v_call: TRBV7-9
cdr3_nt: TGTGCCAGCAGCTTAGCCGTCCCGGGACAGGGCCCGAATTCACCCCTCCACTTT
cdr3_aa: CASSLAVPGQGPNSPLHF

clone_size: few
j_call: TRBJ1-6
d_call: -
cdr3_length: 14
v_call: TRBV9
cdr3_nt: TGTGCCAGCAGCGTAGGGTATATTAGCTCACCCCTCCACTTT
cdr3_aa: CASSVGYISSPLHF

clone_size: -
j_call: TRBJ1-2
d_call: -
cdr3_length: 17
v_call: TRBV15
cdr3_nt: TGTGCCACCAGCAGAGCTCGGGGGATCGGTCGGAACTATGGCTACACCTTC
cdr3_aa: CATSRARGIGRNYGYTF

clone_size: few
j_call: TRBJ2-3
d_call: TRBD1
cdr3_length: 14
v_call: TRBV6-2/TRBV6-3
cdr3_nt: TGTGCCAGCATATTTGGACAGGAGTCAGATACGCAGTATTTT
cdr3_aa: CASIFGQESDTQYF

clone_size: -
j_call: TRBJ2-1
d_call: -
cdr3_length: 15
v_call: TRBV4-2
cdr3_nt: TGTGCCAGCAGCCAAGTCCCGGGGATAAGGAATGAGCAGTTCTTC
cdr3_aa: CASSQVPGIRNEQFF

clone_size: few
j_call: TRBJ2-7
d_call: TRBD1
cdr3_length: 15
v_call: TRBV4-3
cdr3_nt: TGCGCCAGCAGCCTCGACAGGGGTCGCAGCTACGAGCAGTACTTC
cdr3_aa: CASSLDRGRSYEQYF

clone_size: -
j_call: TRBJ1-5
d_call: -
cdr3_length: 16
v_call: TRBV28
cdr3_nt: TGTGCCAGCAGTTTATCGTACGGGGGCTGGGATCAGCCCCAGCATTTT
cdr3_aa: CASSLSYGGWDQPQHF

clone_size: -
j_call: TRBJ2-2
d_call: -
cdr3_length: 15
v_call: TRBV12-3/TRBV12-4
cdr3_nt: TGTGCCAGCAGTATAACCACACCAAACACCGGGGAGCTGTTTTTT
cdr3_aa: CASSITTPNTGELFF

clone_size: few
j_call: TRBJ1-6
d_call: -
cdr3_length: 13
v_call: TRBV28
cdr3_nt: TGTGCCAGCCTTAGGGGGGGACCTTCACCCCTCCACTTT
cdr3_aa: CASLRGGPSPLHF

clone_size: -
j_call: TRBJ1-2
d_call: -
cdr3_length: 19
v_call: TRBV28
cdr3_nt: TGTGCCAGCAGTTTAATATCCGAGACAGGCTTAGTTCCCTACTATGGCTACACCTTC
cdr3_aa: CASSLISETGLVPYYGYTF

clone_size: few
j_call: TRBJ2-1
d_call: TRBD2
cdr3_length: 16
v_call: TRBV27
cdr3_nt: TGTGCCAGCAGCTTGGCCTCGGGACTAGCGGAGAATGAGCAGTTCTTC
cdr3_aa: CASSLASGLAENEQFF

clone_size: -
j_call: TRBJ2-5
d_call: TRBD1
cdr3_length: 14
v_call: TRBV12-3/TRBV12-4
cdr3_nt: TGTGCCAGCAGACGGACAGGGGTCGGGGAGACCCAGTACTTC
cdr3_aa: CASRRTGVGETQYF